This TCR beta chain is from a study of siplizumab effects on memory and regulatory T cells. With regard to this clone: What it binds is not known.

TCRdb keeps only in-frame clones here, not all; method: immunoSEQ multiplex PCR. The sample holds about 99,000 clones; about 93% are singletons and the top ten take approximately 0.67%. Overall study findings and caveats: In unstimulated cells, naive T cells appeared more diverse than memory T cells and seemed major alloresponse contributors. The drug siplizumab significantly decreased the alloreactive sequences that could be traced to unstimulated CD4+ memory cells.

This clonotype was sampled from a human donor in good health. The sequencing input was Tregs sorted from blood.

This CDR3 reads CASSFRWGGRDTEAFF. In nucleotides, the CDR3 is TGTGCCAGCAGTTTCCGATGGGGGGGACGGGACACTGAAGCTTTCTTT. The chain couples TRBV27 to TRBJ1-1, with D perhaps matching TRBD1 (5 bases). Trimming shortened V by 3 bases and J by 3 bases, and 17 bases separated the two germline ends. The germline V gene encodes CDR1 MNHEY and CDR2 SMNVEV (reference sequence). The CDR3 is 16 amino acids.